The clone carrying this T cell receptor beta chain is a singleton in its sample. Per the study methods: Estimation of nucleated cell counts relied on the amplification of reference gene primers. The repertoire was sequenced with immunoSEQ multiplex PCR; TCRdb's copy has only in-frame clones and lacks some. V and J calls and clone size follow that table, whereas D and trimming were derived from the DNA. Of fewer than 250,000 clones in the sample, over 90% were seen once. Enrolment of Seattle patients took place during active infection, and they were followed longitudinally. In germline, CDR1 is SGHAT, CDR2 FQNNGV. With 7 bases clipped from V and 3 bases from J, the junction kept 10 bases outside the gene matches. CDR3 size: 15 residues. This sample is part of a study of blood T cell repertoires in COVID-19. Study background: From T cells, B-cell-depleted T cells, or PBMCs came the material, which was cDNA or gDNA.

The clonotype comes from a man aged 25 to 40 with COVID-19, enrolled during active disease. Sequencing was carried out using peripheral blood. The chain has TRBV11-2 and TRBJ1-1, with 8 positions matching TRBD1. Here the CDR3 DNA reads TGTGCCAGCACCGACCTGGGCAGGGGGCACACTGAAGCTTTCTTT. Its protein product is CASTDLGRGHTEAFF.